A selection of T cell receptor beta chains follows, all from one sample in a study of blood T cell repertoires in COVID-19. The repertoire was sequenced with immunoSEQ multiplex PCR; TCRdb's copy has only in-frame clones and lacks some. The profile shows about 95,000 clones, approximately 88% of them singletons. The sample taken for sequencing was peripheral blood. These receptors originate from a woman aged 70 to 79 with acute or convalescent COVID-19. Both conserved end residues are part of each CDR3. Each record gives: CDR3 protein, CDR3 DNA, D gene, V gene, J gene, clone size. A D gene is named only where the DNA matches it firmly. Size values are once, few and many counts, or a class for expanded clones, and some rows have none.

CASSYRDEQYF	TGTGCCAGCAGCTACCGGGACGAGCAGTACTTC	.	TRBV2	TRBJ2-7	.
CASTVTSSYNEQFF	TGTGCCAGTACAGTGACTAGCTCCTACAATGAGCAGTTCTTC	.	TRBV19	TRBJ2-1	.
CASSFASRGYTF	TGTGCCAGCAGCTTTGCCAGTCGTGGCTACACCTTC	.	TRBV5-6	TRBJ1-2	.
CATSSHRVATDTQYF	TGTGCCACCAGCAGCCACAGGGTAGCCACAGATACGCAGTATTTT	.	TRBV15	TRBJ2-3	.
CASRHRGLGNEQFF	TGTGCCAGCAGACACAGGGGGCTCGGCAATGAGCAGTTCTTC	TRBD1	TRBV2	TRBJ2-1	.
CASSDRAGGPWSTDTQYF	TGTGCCAGCAGTGACAGAGCGGGGGGGCCTTGGAGCACAGATACGCAGTATTTT	TRBD2	TRBV6-1	TRBJ2-3	once
CASRTSGSPSGELFF	TGTGCCAGCAGAACTAGCGGGAGTCCGTCCGGGGAGCTGTTTTTT	TRBD2	TRBV27	TRBJ2-2	.
CASSQVAGGYTF	TGTGCCAGCAGCCAAGTTGCGGGCGGCTACACCTTC	.	TRBV3-1/TRBV3-2	TRBJ1-2	.
CASSSAGGTGDTQYF	TGTGCCAGCAGCTCGGCAGGGGGGACCGGCGATACGCAGTATTTT	.	TRBV28	TRBJ2-3	.
CASSIIEGRQPQHF	TGTGCCAGTAGTATTATAGAGGGTAGACAGCCCCAGCATTTT	.	TRBV19	TRBJ1-5	.
CASSLTVSGNTIYF	TGTGCCAGCAGCTTGACAGTCTCTGGAAACACCATATATTTT	.	TRBV5-6	TRBJ1-3	.
CSAETRSYEQYF	TGCAGCGCCGAGACACGCTCCTACGAGCAGTACTTC	.	TRBV29-1	TRBJ2-7	once
CASSLVAGGPYEQYF	TGTGCCAGCAGCTTGGTTGCAGGGGGCCCCTACGAGCAGTACTTC	TRBD1	TRBV5-5	TRBJ2-7	.
CASSEEQGKRNTEAFF	TGTGCCAGCAGTGAAGAGCAGGGGAAGCGGAACACTGAAGCTTTCTTT	.	TRBV2	TRBJ1-1	.
CASSQTADNTGELFF	TGTGCCAGCAGTCAGACAGCAGATAACACCGGGGAGCTGTTTTTT	.	TRBV28	TRBJ2-2	.
CATPDRGDGYTF	TGTGCCACCCCTGACAGGGGCGATGGCTACACCTTC	TRBD1	TRBV19	TRBJ1-2	.
CASRGTGGGNTIYF	TGTGCCAGCAGGGGGACAGGGGGTGGAAACACCATATATTTT	TRBD1	TRBV3-1/TRBV3-2	TRBJ1-3	.
CASSPLGDTEAFF	TGCGCCAGCAGCCCGCTAGGGGATACTGAAGCTTTCTTT	.	TRBV5-1	TRBJ1-1	.
CASRTGAGSTEAFF	TGTGCCAGCAGAACAGGGGCCGGGAGCACTGAAGCTTTCTTT	TRBD1	TRBV7-2	TRBJ1-1	once
CASGGGGPSGSPLHF	TGTGCCAGCGGAGGTGGCGGACCGAGCGGTTCACCCCTCCACTTT	.	TRBV5-5	TRBJ1-6	.
CASSPDTEAFF	TGTGCCAGCAGTCCGGACACTGAAGCTTTCTTT	.	TRBV7-9	TRBJ1-1	few
CASSPVASTRTDTQYF	TGTGCCAGCAGCCCGGTAGCTAGTACGAGGACAGATACGCAGTATTTT	.	TRBV3-1/TRBV3-2	TRBJ2-3	.
CASSPRVGGDNSPLHF	TGTGCCAGCAGCCCTAGGGTCGGCGGGGATAATTCACCCCTCCACTTT	.	TRBV7-6	TRBJ1-6	few
CASSPLFGGSTDTQYF	TGTGCCAGCTCACCTCTATTCGGGGGGTCCACAGATACGCAGTATTTT	TRBD2	TRBV18	TRBJ2-3	once
CASSIGHISNQPQHF	TGTGCCAGTAGTATAGGACATATTAGCAATCAGCCCCAGCATTTT	.	TRBV19	TRBJ1-5	.